This entry is about one TCR beta chain. CDR1 SNHLY and CDR2 FYNNEI come from the germline V gene. Trimming removed 10 bases from V and 7 bases from J; junction bases left unmatched: 13. The CDR3 consists of 14 residues. These data originate in a study of blood T cell repertoires in COVID-19. Across the whole study: Sites in the United States, Italy and Spain provided acute and convalescent COVID-19 samples. PBMCs, B-cell-depleted T cells, or T cells were the source of the cDNA or gDNA that made up the material.

Source study methods: Estimation of nucleated cell counts was performed using reference gene primer amplification. TCRdb's table, derived via immunoSEQ multiplex PCR, lists solely in-frame clones and lacks some. The D gene and trimming were derived from the DNA, and the V and J assignments and clone size from that table. The table records fewer than 200,000 clones, 90% to 95% of them present only once. The V gene is TRBV2, the J gene TRBJ2-1; 7 nucleotides line up with TRBD2. This receptor was identified in a woman in her fifties or sixties with acute or convalescent COVID-19. The material sequenced was peripheral blood. Here the CDR3 reads CATGGSGYLNEQFF. CDR3 in DNA: TGTGCCACCGGGGGTAGCGGGTACTTAAATGAGCAGTTCTTC.